Listed below are T cell receptor beta chains from one sample, sequenced in a study of cytomegalovirus exposure and HLA in healthy donors. This table comes from immunoSEQ multiplex PCR, and its TCRdb copy is limited to in-frame clones, with some not included. The sample carries some 150,000 clones, approximately 90% recorded once. Sequenced sample: PBMCs. These receptors were taken from a young man in good health and CMV-seronegative. Both conserved end residues are part of each CDR3. A D gene is named only where the DNA matches it firmly. The listing skips clone size in some rows; elsewhere it reads once, few, many or a size class.

clone size,V gene,J gene,D gene,CDR3 protein,CDR3 DNA
.,TRBV2,TRBJ1-2,TRBD1,CASRNGQGARGYTF,TGTGCCAGCAGGAATGGACAGGGGGCGCGGGGCTACACCTTC
.,TRBV11-2,TRBJ1-4,.,CASSPGDRATNEKLFF,TGTGCCAGCAGCCCAGGCGACCGCGCAACTAATGAAAAACTGTTTTTT
.,TRBV13,TRBJ2-1,.,CASSLGREKSEQFF,TGTGCCAGCAGCTTAGGGAGGGAGAAGAGTGAGCAGTTCTTC
.,TRBV20-1,TRBJ2-5,.,CSGAQETQYF,TGCAGTGGGGCGCAAGAGACCCAGTACTTC
.,TRBV28,TRBJ1-1,.,CASGVGGITEAFF,TGTGCCAGCGGTGTGGGGGGGATCACTGAAGCTTTCTTT
.,TRBV2,TRBJ1-1,.,CASTFSQVLNTEAFF,TGTGCCAGCACCTTCTCCCAGGTACTTAACACTGAAGCTTTCTTT
.,TRBV18,TRBJ2-2,TRBD1,CASSPTGDTGELFF,TGTGCCAGCTCACCAACAGGGGACACCGGGGAGCTGTTTTTT
.,TRBV6-5,TRBJ2-3,.,CASTGGVTDTQYF,TGTGCCAGCACCGGGGGAGTCACAGATACGCAGTATTTT
.,TRBV2,TRBJ2-1,.,CASSEVELLNNEQFF,TGTGCCAGCAGTGAAGTCGAACTCCTCAACAATGAGCAGTTCTTC
.,TRBV2,TRBJ2-7,TRBD2,CASSGEGLAGTWYEQYF,TGTGCCAGCAGTGGGGAGGGACTAGCGGGAACCTGGTACGAGCAGTACTTC
.,TRBV19,TRBJ2-1,.,CASVDGSSYNEQFF,TGTGCCAGCGTAGACGGGAGCTCCTACAATGAGCAGTTCTTC
.,TRBV6-6,TRBJ2-7,TRBD2,CASSLAGGSYEQYF,TGTGCCAGCAGTCTAGCGGGAGGTTCTTACGAGCAGTACTTC
few,TRBV14,TRBJ2-2,.,CASSQVPATNTGELFF,TGTGCCAGCAGCCAAGTTCCAGCGACGAACACCGGGGAGCTGTTTTTT
.,TRBV6-5,TRBJ1-1,.,CASSYAGVGNTEAFF,TGTGCCAGCAGTTACGCAGGGGTAGGTAACACTGAAGCTTTCTTT
.,TRBV11-2,TRBJ2-6,.,CASSSGASGANVLTF,TGTGCCAGCAGTTCGGGTGCCTCTGGGGCCAACGTCCTGACTTTC
few,TRBV18,TRBJ2-7,.,CASSPPSLPYEQYF,TGTGCCAGCTCACCTCCTAGCTTACCCTACGAGCAGTACTTC
.,TRBV13,TRBJ1-2,.,CASSLLDRGYTF,TGTGCCAGCAGCTTATTAGATCGGGGCTACACCTTC
.,TRBV5-1,TRBJ2-1,.,CASTLGLYNEQFF,TGCGCCAGCACTCTAGGACTTTACAATGAGCAGTTCTTC
.,TRBV27,TRBJ2-7,TRBD2,CASSLITSGINEQYF,TGTGCCAGCAGTTTAATTACTAGCGGGATCAACGAGCAGTACTTC
.,TRBV27,TRBJ2-1,TRBD2,CASSLGRLAGGGQFF,TGTGCCAGCAGTTTAGGTCGGCTAGCGGGAGGAGGTCAGTTCTTC
.,TRBV11-2,TRBJ2-7,.,CASSSTLATYEQYF,TGTGCCAGCAGCTCGACTCTCGCTACCTACGAGCAGTACTTC
.,TRBV4-2,TRBJ1-1,.,CASSQEEKPGAGDEAFF,TGTGCCAGCAGCCAAGAGGAAAAACCAGGGGCCGGTGATGAAGCTTTCTTT
.,TRBV11-2,TRBJ1-1,.,CASSPRSTEAFF,TGTGCCAGCAGCCCCCGTTCGACTGAAGCTTTCTTT
.,TRBV15,TRBJ1-2,TRBD1,CATSRDWQGASGYTF,TGTGCCACCAGCAGAGATTGGCAGGGGGCAAGTGGCTACACCTTC
.,TRBV27,TRBJ1-2,.,CASSLNINYGYTF,TGTGCCAGCAGTTTAAACATTAACTATGGCTACACCTTC
.,TRBV29-1,TRBJ1-6,.,CSVAAQDTSNSPLHF,TGCAGCGTTGCGGCCCAAGACACAAGTAATTCACCCCTCCACTTT
once,TRBV5-1,TRBJ2-3,TRBD2,CASSLAAGVGDTQYF,TGCGCCAGCAGCTTAGCAGCGGGAGTCGGAGATACGCAGTATTTT
.,TRBV28,TRBJ2-7,TRBD1,CASSFSILTPGQVTYEQYF,TGTGCCAGCAGTTTCTCGATCCTCACTCCGGGACAGGTGACCTACGAGCAGTACTTC
once,TRBV19,TRBJ1-5,.,CASSIVGGDQPQHF,TGTGCCAGTAGTATTGTGGGGGGAGATCAGCCCCAGCATTTT
.,TRBV5-8,TRBJ1-2,.,CARAITGVANYGYTF,TGTGCCAGGGCCATAACGGGGGTAGCTAACTATGGCTACACCTTC
.,TRBV7-9,TRBJ2-7,TRBD1,CASSLTGYAYEQYF,TGTGCCAGCAGCTTGACAGGGTATGCCTACGAGCAGTACTTC
.,TRBV28,TRBJ1-1,TRBD1,CASSPGDRGQATEAFF,TGTGCCAGCAGCCCAGGTGACAGGGGGCAGGCCACTGAAGCTTTCTTT
once,TRBV19,TRBJ2-7,.,CASSSRTGEQYF,TGTGCCAGTAGTTCCAGGACGGGGGAGCAGTACTTC
.,TRBV6-4,TRBJ1-4,TRBD1,CASSVMRTGGIHGEKLFF,TGTGCCAGCAGTGTTATGAGGACAGGGGGCATTCACGGTGAAAAACTGTTTTTT
.,TRBV27,TRBJ1-1,.,CASSRNLGDWALNTEAFF,TGTGCCAGCAGTCGAAATCTGGGTGATTGGGCTCTAAACACTGAAGCTTTCTTT
.,TRBV4-1,TRBJ2-5,TRBD1,CASTGGQGAHETQYF,TGCGCCTCAACAGGGGGACAGGGGGCGCACGAGACCCAGTACTTC
.,TRBV6-4,TRBJ2-2,TRBD1,CASRRDRESSSGELFF,TGTGCCAGTCGCCGGGACAGGGAGTCGAGCAGCGGGGAGCTGTTTTTT
.,TRBV5-1,TRBJ1-1,TRBD1,CASSLDRVTEAFF,TGCGCCAGCAGCCTCGACAGGGTCACTGAAGCTTTCTTT